The source of this TCR beta chain is a study of CD8 T cells in ankylosing spondylitis. Study findings and constraints: A TCR beta motif of several highly homologous variants seemed to mark ankylosing spondylitis blood.

One entry per CDR3 protein, called by TCRdb with MiXCR from the 5' RACE reads. This table holds about 220,000 distinct CDR3 sequences, 5.5% to 7.5% found once. This clonotype occurred many times. The antigen is not known. CDR3 length: 19 residues. Germline V gene sequence: CDR1 LGHNA, CDR2 YNFKEQ. Trimming cost V 4 bases and J 0 bases; bases outside gene matches: 11. The chain combines TRBV4-2 with TRBJ2-2; 10 nucleotides line up with TRBD2. The sequence derives from a male donor with ankylosing spondylitis. Material for sequencing was blood, either unsorted or a sorted T cell fraction (not recorded which). CDR3 nucleotide sequence: TGTGCCAGCAGCCTTCGGCTTAGCGGGAGGACCACGAACACCGGGGAGCTGTTTTTT. It translates to CASSLRLSGRTTNTGELFF.